Listed below are T cell receptor beta chains from one sample, sequenced in a study of technical replicates of blood from several donors. Data came from immunoSEQ multiplex PCR; TCRdb stores just in-frame clones and leaves some out. The sample records 75,000 to 100,000 clones, around 94% being singletons. The material sequenced was T cells isolated from PBMCs. Receptors were obtained from a human donor in good health. CDR3s include the opening cysteine and the closing phenylalanine or tryptophan. D genes are given only for firm matches. Size is omitted from some rows. Given values are once, few, many or a class for expanded clones.

TRBJ1-1,-,TRBV27,-,CASSLVFSTGSAFF,TGTGCCAGCAGTTTAGTTTTTTCGACAGGCAGTGCTTTCTTT
TRBJ2-5,TRBD1,TRBV2,-,CATQTRDRQETQYF,TGTGCCACCCAAACCCGGGACAGACAAGAGACCCAGTACTTC
TRBJ2-1,TRBD2,TRBV2,-,CASSWTSGTYNEQFF,TGTGCCAGCAGTTGGACTAGCGGGACCTACAATGAGCAGTTCTTC
TRBJ2-1,TRBD2,TRBV5-6,once,CASSLLTGGRRGEQFF,TGTGCCAGCAGCTTACTGACCGGCGGGAGGAGAGGTGAGCAGTTCTTC
TRBJ2-5,TRBD1,TRBV5-8,-,CASSSGTGGGEAQYF,TGTGCCAGCAGCTCCGGGACAGGGGGGGGAGAGGCCCAGTACTTC
TRBJ2-2,TRBD1,TRBV5-5,few,CASRWTGTGYGELFF,TGTGCCAGCAGATGGACCGGGACAGGGTACGGGGAGCTGTTTTTT
TRBJ1-2,-,TRBV5-4,-,CASSLKVRGGYTF,TGTGCCAGCAGCTTGAAGGTTCGGGGAGGCTACACCTTC
TRBJ2-5,-,TRBV11-2,-,CASSLESWRVVETQYF,TGTGCCAGCAGCTTAGAGTCCTGGAGGGTCGTAGAGACCCAGTACTTC
TRBJ2-5,TRBD1,TRBV5-1,few,CASSLGTGGGETQYF,TGCGCCAGCAGCTTGGGGACAGGGGGGGGCGAGACCCAGTACTTC
TRBJ2-5,-,TRBV13,-,CASSLQLQETQYF,TGTGCCAGCAGCTTACAACTCCAAGAGACCCAGTACTTC
TRBJ2-5,TRBD1,TRBV4-2,-,CASSQVRGPKETQYF,TGTGCCAGCAGCCAAGTCAGGGGGCCCAAGGAGACCCAGTACTTC
TRBJ1-1,-,TRBV4-1,-,CASSQDKGGLTEAFF,TGCGCCAGCAGCCAAGATAAGGGAGGGTTGACTGAAGCTTTCTTT
TRBJ1-4,-,TRBV25-1,-,CASSEFAGVVGEKLFF,TGTGCCAGCAGTGAATTTGCGGGGGTCGTGGGCGAAAAACTGTTTTTT
TRBJ2-3,TRBD2,TRBV6-5,-,CASKRSGSTDTQYF,TGTGCCAGCAAGAGGAGCGGGAGTACAGATACGCAGTATTTT
TRBJ2-3,TRBD2,TRBV27,-,CASGGVPGTLTDTQYF,TGTGCCAGCGGGGGGGTCCCCGGGACTCTCACAGATACGCAGTATTTT
TRBJ2-7,TRBD2,TRBV7-9,-,CASSDGTSGGAYEQYF,TGTGCCAGCAGCGACGGGACTAGCGGAGGCGCCTACGAGCAGTACTTC
TRBJ1-5,-,TRBV19,-,CATEQGSSNQPQHF,TGTGCCACCGAACAGGGATCAAGCAATCAGCCCCAGCATTTT
TRBJ2-3,TRBD2,TRBV7-2,once,CASSLSGTTDTQYF,TGTGCCAGCAGCTTAAGCGGGACGACAGATACGCAGTATTTT
TRBJ1-4,-,TRBV4-1,-,CASSQESGDSEKLFF,TGCGCCAGCAGCCAAGAATCCGGGGATAGTGAAAAACTGTTTTTT
TRBJ1-5,TRBD1,TRBV7-9,-,CASSPGQGVNQPQHF,TGTGCCAGCAGCCCCGGACAGGGTGTCAATCAGCCCCAGCATTTT
TRBJ2-3,-,TRBV7-2,-,CASSLGLVPSTDTQYF,TGTGCCAGCAGCTTAGGACTAGTCCCTAGCACAGATACGCAGTATTTT
TRBJ2-7,-,TRBV9,-,CASSPSSGTYEQYF,TGTGCCAGCAGCCCCTCCTCCGGGACCTACGAGCAGTACTTC
TRBJ2-4,-,TRBV6-1,-,CASSLDSQNIQYF,TGTGCCAGCAGCTTGGACAGTCAAAACATTCAGTACTTC
TRBJ1-1,TRBD1,TRBV4-1,-,CASSQGGQMNTEAFF,TGCGCCAGCAGCCAAGGGGGACAGATGAACACTGAAGCTTTCTTT
TRBJ1-4,-,TRBV7-8,-,CASSSPSGVGRGEKLFF,TGTGCCAGCAGCTCGCCATCCGGGGTCGGGAGGGGTGAAAAACTGTTTTTT
TRBJ2-1,-,TRBV27,-,CASSLTGSPYNEQFF,TGTGCCAGCAGTTTAACAGGAAGCCCCTACAATGAGCAGTTCTTC
TRBJ2-1,TRBD2,TRBV19,-,CASSRVSGGYNEQFF,TGTGCCAGTAGCCGGGTTAGCGGGGGGTACAATGAGCAGTTCTTC
TRBJ2-5,TRBD1,TRBV7-8,once,CASSSLPDRGEETQYF,TGTGCCAGCAGCTCGCTACCCGACAGGGGAGAAGAGACCCAGTACTTC
TRBJ2-3,-,TRBV27,-,CASSFIRGLGADTQYF,TGTGCCAGCAGTTTCATTCGGGGACTGGGCGCAGATACGCAGTATTTT
TRBJ2-7,TRBD1,TRBV4-1,-,CASSHPDRASYEQYF,TGCGCCAGCAGCCACCCGGACAGGGCCTCCTACGAGCAGTACTTC
TRBJ1-1,-,TRBV10-3,-,CAISGHRELNTEAFF,TGTGCCATCAGTGGACACAGGGAATTGAACACTGAAGCTTTCTTT
TRBJ2-1,TRBD2,TRBV7-8,-,CASSFSLAGVGNEQFF,TGTGCCAGCAGCTTCAGCCTAGCGGGAGTCGGCAATGAGCAGTTCTTC
TRBJ1-3,TRBD1,TRBV5-1,-,CASSLARGFGNTIYF,TGCGCCAGCAGCTTGGCCAGGGGGTTTGGAAACACCATATATTTT
TRBJ2-3,-,TRBV4-2,-,CASSPIGYAGGNTDTQYF,TGTGCCAGCAGCCCAATTGGTTACGCTGGCGGGAACACAGATACGCAGTATTTT
TRBJ2-7,-,TRBV4-2,-,CASSQEMLLGEQYF,TGTGCCAGCAGCCAAGAAATGTTACTAGGCGAGCAGTACTTC
TRBJ2-7,TRBD2,TRBV4-3,once,CASSRFLADLAGDEQYF,TGCGCCAGCAGCCGGTTCCTAGCTGACTTAGCGGGAGACGAGCAGTACTTC
TRBJ2-1,-,TRBV14,-,CASSLTSGNEQFF,TGTGCCAGCAGCCTGACTAGTGGAAATGAGCAGTTCTTC
TRBJ1-2,TRBD1,TRBV19,-,CASSTLGQVDGYTF,TGTGCCAGTAGTACACTAGGACAGGTTGATGGCTACACCTTC
TRBJ2-7,-,TRBV5-6,-,CASSLGSLSYEQYF,TGTGCCAGCAGCTTGGGTAGCCTCTCCTACGAGCAGTACTTC
TRBJ2-2,TRBD2,TRBV15,-,CATSSSILRLAGDTGELFF,TGTGCCACCAGCAGCTCCATCCTCCGCCTAGCGGGAGACACCGGGGAGCTGTTTTTT
TRBJ1-1,-,TRBV5-1,-,CASSLRDTEAFF,TGCGCCAGCAGCTTGCGGGACACTGAAGCTTTCTTT
TRBJ1-2,-,TRBV19,-,CASNLGRSPYRGYTF,TGTGCCAGTAACCTTGGGCGATCTCCGTATCGAGGCTACACCTTC
TRBJ1-4,-,TRBV5-1,-,CASSGVRDTFATNEKLFF,TGCGCCAGCAGCGGGGTTAGGGACACCTTTGCAACTAATGAAAAACTGTTTTTT
TRBJ2-3,-,TRBV2,-,CASSVFQGTDTQYF,TGTGCCAGCAGTGTGTTTCAGGGTACAGATACGCAGTATTTT
TRBJ2-5,-,TRBV2,-,CASRDERETQYF,TGTGCCAGCAGAGACGAGCGAGAGACCCAGTACTTC
TRBJ2-7,-,TRBV10-2,-,CASSHVGLAYEQYF,TGCGCCAGCAGTCACGTGGGACTGGCCTACGAGCAGTACTTC
TRBJ2-7,TRBD1,TRBV7-2,-,CASSLVGTGDYEQYF,TGTGCCAGCAGCTTAGTAGGGACAGGGGACTACGAGCAGTACTTC
TRBJ1-2,-,TRBV28,-,CASTQLGGAPNYGYTF,TGTGCCAGCACTCAACTAGGGGGGGCGCCCAACTATGGCTACACCTTC
TRBJ2-1,-,TRBV2,-,CASSGSLSSYNEQFF,TGTGCCAGCAGTGGCAGTTTAAGCTCCTACAATGAGCAGTTCTTC
TRBJ2-2,-,TRBV11-2,-,CASNRDSTGELFF,TGTGCCAGCAACCGGGACTCCACCGGGGAGCTGTTTTTT
TRBJ2-2,TRBD2,TRBV6-5,once,CASISGRNTGELFF,TGTGCCAGCATTAGCGGGAGGAACACCGGGGAGCTGTTTTTT
TRBJ1-2,-,TRBV11-2,-,CASSFGEVGYTF,TGTGCCAGCAGCTTTGGGGAGGTCGGCTACACCTTC